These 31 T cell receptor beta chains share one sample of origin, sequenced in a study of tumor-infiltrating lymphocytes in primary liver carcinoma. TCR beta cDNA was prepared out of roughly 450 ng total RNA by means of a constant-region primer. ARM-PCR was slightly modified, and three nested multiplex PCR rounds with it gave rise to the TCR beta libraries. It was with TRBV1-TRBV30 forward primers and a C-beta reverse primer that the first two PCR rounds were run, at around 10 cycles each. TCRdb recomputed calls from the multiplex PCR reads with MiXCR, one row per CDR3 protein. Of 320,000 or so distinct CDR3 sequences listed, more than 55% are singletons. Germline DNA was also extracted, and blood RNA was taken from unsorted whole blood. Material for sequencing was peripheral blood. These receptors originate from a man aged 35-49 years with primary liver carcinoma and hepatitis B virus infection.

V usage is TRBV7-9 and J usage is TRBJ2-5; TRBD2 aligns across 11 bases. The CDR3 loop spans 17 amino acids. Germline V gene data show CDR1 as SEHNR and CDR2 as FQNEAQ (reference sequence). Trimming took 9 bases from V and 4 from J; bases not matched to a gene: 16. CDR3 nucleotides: TGTGCCAGTAGCCGACTGACTAGCGGGATATCGGCAGAGACCCAGTACTTC. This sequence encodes CASSRLTSGISAETQYF.

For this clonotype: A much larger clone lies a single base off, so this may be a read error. The CDR3 loop is CASNLGQGNQPQHF. CDR3 DNA sequence: TGTGCCAGCAATTTGGGACAGGGCAATCAGCCCCAGCATTTT. The rearrangement links TRBV6-5 to TRBJ1-5, with TRBD1 matching over 8 bases. Germline trimming cut 7 bases from V and 2 bases from J; bases unmatched to any gene: 4. The CDR3 is 14 residues long. In germline, CDR1 is MNHEY, CDR2 SVGAGI.

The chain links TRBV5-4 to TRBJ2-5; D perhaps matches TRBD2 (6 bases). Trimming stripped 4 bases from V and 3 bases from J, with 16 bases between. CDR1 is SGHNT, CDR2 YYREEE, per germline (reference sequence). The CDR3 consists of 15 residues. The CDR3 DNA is TGTGCCAGCAGCACCCCTGGGGGAGGAGAAGAGACCCAGTACTTC. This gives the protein CASSTPGGGEETQYF.

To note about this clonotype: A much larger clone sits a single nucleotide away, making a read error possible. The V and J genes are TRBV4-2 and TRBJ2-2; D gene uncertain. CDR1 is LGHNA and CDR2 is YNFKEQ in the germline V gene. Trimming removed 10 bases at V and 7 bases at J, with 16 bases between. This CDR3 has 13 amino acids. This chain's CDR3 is CANNIGGIGELFF. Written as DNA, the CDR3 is TGTGCCAACAACATAGGTGGTATCGGGGAGCTGTTTTTT.

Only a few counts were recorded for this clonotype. CDR3 nucleotide sequence: TGCAGCGTTGAAGATGACAGGGGAGCCAAAAACATTCAGTACTTC. Amino acids: CSVEDDRGAKNIQYF. The chain employs TRBV29-1 and TRBJ2-4; TRBD1 matches 8 bases. CDR1 SQVTM and CDR2 ANQGSEA come from the germline V gene. With 0 bases clipped from V and 0 bases from J, the junction kept 1 base outside the gene matches. The CDR3 has 15 amino acids.

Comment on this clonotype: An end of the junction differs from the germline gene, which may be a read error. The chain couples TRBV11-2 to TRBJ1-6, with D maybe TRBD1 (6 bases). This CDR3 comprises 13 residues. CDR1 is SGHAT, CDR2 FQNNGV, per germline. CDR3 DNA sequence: TGTGCCAGCAGCTTGCCAGGGGATTCACCCCTCCAGTTT. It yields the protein CASSLPGDSPLQF.

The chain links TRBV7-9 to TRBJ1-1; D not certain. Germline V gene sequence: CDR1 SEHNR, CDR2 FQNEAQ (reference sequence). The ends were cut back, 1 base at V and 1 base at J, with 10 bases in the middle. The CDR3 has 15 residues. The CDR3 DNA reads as TGTGCCAGCAGCTTAGTTAGCAGACCGAACACTGAAGCTTTCTTT. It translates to CASSLVSRPNTEAFF.

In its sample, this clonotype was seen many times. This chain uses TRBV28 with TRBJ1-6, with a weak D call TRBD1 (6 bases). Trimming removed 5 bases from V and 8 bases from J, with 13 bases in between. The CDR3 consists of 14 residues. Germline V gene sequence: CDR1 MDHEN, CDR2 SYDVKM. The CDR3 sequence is CASSPGTHYSPLHF. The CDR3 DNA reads TGTGCCAGCAGTCCCGGGACACATTATTCACCCCTCCACTTT.

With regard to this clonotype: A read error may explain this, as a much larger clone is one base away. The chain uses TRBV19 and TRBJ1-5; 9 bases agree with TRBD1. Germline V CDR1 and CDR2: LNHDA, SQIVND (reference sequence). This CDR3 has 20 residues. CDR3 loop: CANSIFSGTGRLMGNQPQHF. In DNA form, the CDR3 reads TGTGCCAATAGTATATTCTCCGGGACAGGGCGGCTTATGGGCAATCAGCCCCAGCATTTT.

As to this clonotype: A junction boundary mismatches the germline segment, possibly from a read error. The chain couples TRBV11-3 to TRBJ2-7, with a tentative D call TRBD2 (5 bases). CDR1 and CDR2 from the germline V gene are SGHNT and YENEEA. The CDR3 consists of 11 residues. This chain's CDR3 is CASSLGGERYF. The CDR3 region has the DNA TGTGCTAGCAGCTTAGGAGGCGAGCGGTACTTC.

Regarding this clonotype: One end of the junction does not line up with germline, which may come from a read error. The CDR3 sequence is CASSYSVRKSSDNEQFF. CDR3 bases: TGTGCCAGCAGTTACTCCGTTCGGAAGAGCTCCGACAATGAGCAATTCTTC. The chain combines TRBV6-2 or TRBV6-3 with TRBJ2-1; no firm D call. This CDR3 is built from 17 residues. The germline V gene has CDR1 MNHEY and CDR2 SVGEGT.

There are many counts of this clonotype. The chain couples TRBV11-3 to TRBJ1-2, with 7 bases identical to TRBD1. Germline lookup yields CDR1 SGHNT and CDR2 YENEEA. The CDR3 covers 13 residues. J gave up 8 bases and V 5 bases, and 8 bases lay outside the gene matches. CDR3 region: CASSERQGQGYTF. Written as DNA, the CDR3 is TGTGCCAGCAGCGAACGACAGGGTCAGGGCTACACCTTC.

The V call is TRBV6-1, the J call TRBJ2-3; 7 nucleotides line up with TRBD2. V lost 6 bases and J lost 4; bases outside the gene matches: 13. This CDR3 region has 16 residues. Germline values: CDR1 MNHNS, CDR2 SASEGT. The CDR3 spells CASRGLVGEMSDTQYF. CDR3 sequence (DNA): TGTGCCAGCAGAGGACTAGTGGGAGAGATGTCAGATACGCAGTATTTT.

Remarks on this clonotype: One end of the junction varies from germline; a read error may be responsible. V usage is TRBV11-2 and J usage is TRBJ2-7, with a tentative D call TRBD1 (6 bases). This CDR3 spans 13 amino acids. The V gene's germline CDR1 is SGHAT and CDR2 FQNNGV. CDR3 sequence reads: CASSYRASYEQYF. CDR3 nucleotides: TGTGCCAGTAGCTACAGGGCCTCCTACGAGCAGTACTTC.

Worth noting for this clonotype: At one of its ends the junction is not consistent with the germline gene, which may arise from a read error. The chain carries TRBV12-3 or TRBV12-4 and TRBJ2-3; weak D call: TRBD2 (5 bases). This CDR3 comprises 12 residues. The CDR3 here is CACSQADYTQYF. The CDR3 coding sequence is TGTGCCTGCAGCCAGGCTGACTATACCCAGTATTTT.

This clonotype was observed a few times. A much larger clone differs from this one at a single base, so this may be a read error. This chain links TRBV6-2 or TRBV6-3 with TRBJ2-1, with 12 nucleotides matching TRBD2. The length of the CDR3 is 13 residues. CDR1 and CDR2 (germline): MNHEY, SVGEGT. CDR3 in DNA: TGTGTCAGCAGCCCTAGCGGGAGGGCTGAGCAGTTCTTC. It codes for CVSSPSGRAEQFF.

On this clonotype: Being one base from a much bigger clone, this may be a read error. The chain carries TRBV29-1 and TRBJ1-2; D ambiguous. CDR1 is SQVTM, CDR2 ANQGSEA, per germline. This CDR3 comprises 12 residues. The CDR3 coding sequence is TGCAACGTTGACGGGCTAAACGATGGCTACACCTTC. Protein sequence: CNVDGLNDGYTF.

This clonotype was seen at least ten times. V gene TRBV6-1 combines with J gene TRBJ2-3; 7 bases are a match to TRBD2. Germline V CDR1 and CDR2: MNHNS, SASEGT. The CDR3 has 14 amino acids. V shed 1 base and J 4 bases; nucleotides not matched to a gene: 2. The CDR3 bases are TGTGCCAGCAGTGAAGGCGGGAGCTCAGATACGCAGTATTTT. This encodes CASSEGGSSDTQYF.

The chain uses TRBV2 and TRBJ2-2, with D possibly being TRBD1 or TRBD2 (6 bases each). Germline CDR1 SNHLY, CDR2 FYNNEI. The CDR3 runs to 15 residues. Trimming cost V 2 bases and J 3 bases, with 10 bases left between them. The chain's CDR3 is CASSEPGADTGELFF. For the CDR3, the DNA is TGTGCCAGCAGTGAACCGGGGGCGGACACCGGGGAGCTGTTTTTT.

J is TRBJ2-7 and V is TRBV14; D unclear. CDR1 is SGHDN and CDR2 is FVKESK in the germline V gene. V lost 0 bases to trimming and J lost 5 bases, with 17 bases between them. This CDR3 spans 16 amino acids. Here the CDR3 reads CASSQDQRFGSDEQYF. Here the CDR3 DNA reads TGTGCCAGCAGCCAAGATCAAAGGTTTGGATCCGACGAGCAGTACTTC.

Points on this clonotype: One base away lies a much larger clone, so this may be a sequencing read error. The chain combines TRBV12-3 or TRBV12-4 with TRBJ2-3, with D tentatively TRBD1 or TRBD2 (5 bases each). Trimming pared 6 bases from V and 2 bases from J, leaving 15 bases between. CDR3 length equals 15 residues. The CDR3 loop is CASRIPGRTTDTQYF. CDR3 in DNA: TGTGCCAGCAGGATCCCGGGACGTACCACAGATACGCAGTATTTT.

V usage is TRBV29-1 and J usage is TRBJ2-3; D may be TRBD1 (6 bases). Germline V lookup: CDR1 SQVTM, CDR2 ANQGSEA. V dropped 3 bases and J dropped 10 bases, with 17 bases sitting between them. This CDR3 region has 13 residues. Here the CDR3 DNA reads TGCAGCGTTGACGTACAGGGCCTGGGATCGCAGTATTTT. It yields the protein CSVDVQGLGSQYF.

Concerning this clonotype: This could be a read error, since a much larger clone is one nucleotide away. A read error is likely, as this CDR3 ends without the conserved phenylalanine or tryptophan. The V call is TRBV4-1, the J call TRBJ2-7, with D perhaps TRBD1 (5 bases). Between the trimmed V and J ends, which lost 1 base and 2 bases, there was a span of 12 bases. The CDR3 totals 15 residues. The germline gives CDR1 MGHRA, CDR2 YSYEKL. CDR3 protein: CASSQGAGQTYEQYL. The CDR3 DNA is TGCGCCAGCAGCCAAGGCGCAGGGCAAACCTACGAGCAGTACTTA.

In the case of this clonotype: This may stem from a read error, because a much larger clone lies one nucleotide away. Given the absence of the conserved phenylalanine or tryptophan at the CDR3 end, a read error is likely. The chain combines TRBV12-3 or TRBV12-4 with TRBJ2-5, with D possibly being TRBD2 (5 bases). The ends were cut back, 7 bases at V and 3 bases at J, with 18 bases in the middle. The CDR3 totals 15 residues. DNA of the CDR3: TGTGCCAGCACCACCGTCTTGGGAGTAGAAGAGACCCAGTACTCC. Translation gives CASTTVLGVEETQYS.

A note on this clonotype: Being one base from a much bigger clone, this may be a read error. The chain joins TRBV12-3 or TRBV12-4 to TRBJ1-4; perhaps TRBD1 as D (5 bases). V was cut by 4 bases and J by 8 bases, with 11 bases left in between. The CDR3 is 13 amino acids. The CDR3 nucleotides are TGTGCCAGCAGTTGGACATTGGACGAAAAACTGTTTTTT. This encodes CASSWTLDEKLFF.

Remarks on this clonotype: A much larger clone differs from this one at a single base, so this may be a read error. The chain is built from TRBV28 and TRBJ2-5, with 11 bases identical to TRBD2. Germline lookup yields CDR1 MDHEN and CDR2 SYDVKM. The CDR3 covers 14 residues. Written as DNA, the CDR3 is TGTGCCAGTTGGGGGACTAGCGGTAGGGAGACCCAGTGCTTC. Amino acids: CASWGTSGRETQCF.

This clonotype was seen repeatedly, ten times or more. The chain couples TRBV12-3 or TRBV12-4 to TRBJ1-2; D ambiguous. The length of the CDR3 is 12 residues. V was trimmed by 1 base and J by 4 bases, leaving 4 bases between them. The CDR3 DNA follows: TGTGCCAGCAGTTTAGGGGCCTATGGCTACACCTTC. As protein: CASSLGAYGYTF.

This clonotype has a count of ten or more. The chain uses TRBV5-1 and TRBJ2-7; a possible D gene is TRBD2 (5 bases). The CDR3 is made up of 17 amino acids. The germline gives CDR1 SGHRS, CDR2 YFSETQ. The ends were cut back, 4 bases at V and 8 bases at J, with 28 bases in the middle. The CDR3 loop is CASSKLSRTARGPKQYF. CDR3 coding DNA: TGCGCCAGCAGCAAGCTATCTAGAACCGCACGGGGTCCCAAGCAGTACTTC. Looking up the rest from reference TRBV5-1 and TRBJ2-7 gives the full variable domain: KAGVTQTPRYLIKTRGQQVTLSCSPISGHRSVSWYQQTPGQGLQFLFEYFSETQRNKGNFPGRFSGRQFSNSRSEMNVSTLELGDSALYLCASSKLSRTARGPKQYFGPGTRLTVT.

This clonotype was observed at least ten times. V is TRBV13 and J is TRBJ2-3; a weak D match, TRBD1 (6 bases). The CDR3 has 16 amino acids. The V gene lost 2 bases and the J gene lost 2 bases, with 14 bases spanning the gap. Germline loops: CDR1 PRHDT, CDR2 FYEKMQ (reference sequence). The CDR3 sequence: CASSLNEQGITDTQYF. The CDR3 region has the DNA TGTGCCAGCAGCTTAAACGAGCAGGGGATCACAGATACGCAGTATTTT.

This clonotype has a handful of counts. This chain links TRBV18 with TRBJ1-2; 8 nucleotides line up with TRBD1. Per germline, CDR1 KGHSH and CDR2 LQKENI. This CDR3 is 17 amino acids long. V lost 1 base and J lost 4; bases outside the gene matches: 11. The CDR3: CASSPLRTGMEVYGYTF. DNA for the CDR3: TGTGCCAGCTCACCACTTAGGACAGGGATGGAAGTCTATGGCTACACCTTC.

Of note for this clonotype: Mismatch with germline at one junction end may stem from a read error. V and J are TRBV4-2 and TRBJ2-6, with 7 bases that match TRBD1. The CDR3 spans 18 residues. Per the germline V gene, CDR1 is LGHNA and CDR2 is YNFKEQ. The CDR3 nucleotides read TGTGCCAGCGGCCGGGAACAGGGGACCGTCTCTGGGGCCAACGTCCTGACTTTT. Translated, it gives CASGREQGTVSGANVLTF.